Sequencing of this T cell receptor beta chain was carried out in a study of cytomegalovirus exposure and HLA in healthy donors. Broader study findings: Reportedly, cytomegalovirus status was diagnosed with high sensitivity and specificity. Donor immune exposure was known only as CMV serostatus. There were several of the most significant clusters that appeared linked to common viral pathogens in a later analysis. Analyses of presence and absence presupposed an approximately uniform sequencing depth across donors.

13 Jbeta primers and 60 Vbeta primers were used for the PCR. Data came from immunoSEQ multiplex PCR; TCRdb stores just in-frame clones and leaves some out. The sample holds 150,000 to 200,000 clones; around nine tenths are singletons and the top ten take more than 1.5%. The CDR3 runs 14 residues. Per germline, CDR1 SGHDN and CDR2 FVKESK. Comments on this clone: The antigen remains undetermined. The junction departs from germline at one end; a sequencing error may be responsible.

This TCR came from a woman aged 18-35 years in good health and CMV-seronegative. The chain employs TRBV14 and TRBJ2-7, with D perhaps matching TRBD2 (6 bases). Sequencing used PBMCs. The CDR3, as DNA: TGTGCCAGCAGCCCTTTGGGCCCCGGCGGAGGGAGAAGCTTC. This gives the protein CASSPLGPGGGRSF.